The 30 T cell receptor beta chains in this list originate from one sample, sequenced in a study of blood T cell repertoires in COVID-19. Data came from immunoSEQ multiplex PCR; TCRdb stores just in-frame clones and leaves some out. The sample shows hundreds of thousands of clones, 86% of them seen only once. The sample consisted of PBMCs or T cells enriched from blood (not recorded which). All receptors come from a woman aged 45-65 years who had recovered from COVID-19.

V usage is TRBV20-1 and J usage is TRBJ1-2; 7 bases are a match to TRBD1. The CDR3 spans 14 residues. V shed 3 bases, J shed 5 bases, and the junction held 9 bases outside the gene matches. Germline values: CDR1 DFQATT, CDR2 SNEGSKA (reference sequence). Written as DNA, the CDR3 is TGCAGTGCTAGTGACGGGACAGAGCTATATGGCTACACCTTC. It codes for CSASDGTELYGYTF.

J is TRBJ2-5 and V is TRBV4-1; no clear D gene. This CDR3 has 17 amino acids. Deletions cut 1 base from V and 1 base from J, with 16 bases between. Germline V gene sequence: CDR1 MGHRA, CDR2 YSYEKL. CDR3 amino acids: CASSQAQVVEPQETQYF. CDR3 coding DNA: TGCGCCAGCAGCCAAGCTCAAGTCGTTGAGCCCCAAGAGACCCAGTACTTC.

The chain employs TRBV4-3 and TRBJ2-1, with unresolved D. In germline, CDR1 is LGHNA, CDR2 YSLEER. With 2 bases removed from V and 9 bases from J, the gap between germline ends came to 11 bases. This CDR3 has 13 residues. CDR3 region: CASSQPGYVEQFF. In nucleotides, the CDR3 is TGCGCCAGCAGCCAACCCGGGTACGTTGAGCAGTTCTTC.

V gene TRBV6-4 combines with J gene TRBJ1-5; D gene uncertain. Germline-derived CDR1 and CDR2 are MRHNA and SNTAGT. This CDR3 has 13 amino acids. Between the trimmed V and J ends, which lost 3 bases and 8 bases, there was a span of 11 bases. This chain's CDR3 is CASSENGMEPQHF. CDR3 DNA sequence: TGTGCCAGCAGTGAAAACGGGATGGAGCCCCAGCATTTT.

This clone was seen a few times. The chain recombines TRBV25-1 with TRBJ2-3; TRBD1 is a possible D gene (5 bases). Germline V gene lookup returns CDR1 MGHDK and CDR2 SYGVNS. Deletions cut 2 bases from V and 4 bases from J, with 16 bases between. The CDR3 runs 16 residues. CDR3: CASSEKKGITSDTQYF. CDR3 sequence (DNA): TGTGCCAGCAGTGAAAAAAAGGGGATAACGTCAGATACGCAGTATTTT.

The chain couples TRBV27 to TRBJ1-1; D not resolved. Trimming left V 5 bases short and J 8 bases short, with 18 bases between. CDR1 is MNHEY, CDR2 SMNVEV, per germline (reference sequence). CDR3 length equals 14 residues. The CDR3 sequence is CASSLQTLSGEAFF. As DNA, the CDR3 is TGTGCCAGCAGTCTCCAAACCCTCAGCGGGGAAGCTTTCTTT.

This chain links TRBV29-1 with TRBJ1-1, with D possibly being TRBD1 (5 bases). V lost 4 bases, J lost 4 bases, and 7 bases lay in between. Germline V gene data show CDR1 as SQVTM and CDR2 as ANQGSEA. The CDR3 runs 11 residues. CDR3 DNA: TGCAGCGTTGCAGGGCCCACTGAAGCTTTCTTT. Translation gives CSVAGPTEAFF.

CDR3 DNA sequence: TGTGCCAGCAGCCGAAGCCCACAGCCGACCTACGAGCAGTACTTC. It translates to CASSRSPQPTYEQYF. The chain recombines TRBV21-1 with TRBJ2-7; the D call TRBD1 from the table was never checked on the DNA. TRBV21-1 is designated a pseudogene. The CDR3 sequence is 15 residues long.

The V call is TRBV3-1 (or the pseudogene TRBV3-2), the J call TRBJ1-6; D gene ambiguous. The CDR3 has 13 amino acids. Trimming shortened V by 0 bases and J by 9 bases, and 6 bases separated the two germline ends. CDR1 and CDR2 from the germline V gene are LGHDT and YNNKEL (reference sequence). The CDR3 DNA sequence: TGTGCCAGCAGCCAAGATCCCCGTTCACCCCTCCACTTT. Its translation is CASSQDPRSPLHF.

The rearrangement uses TRBV6-5 and TRBJ2-7; 10 nucleotides agree with TRBD2. Germline V CDR1 and CDR2: MNHEY, SVGAGI. V trimming: 9 bases; J trimming: 3 bases; junction bases outside the gene matches: 8. The CDR3 totals 14 residues. CDR3 in DNA: TGTGCCAGTCGAATGAGCGGGGGGGACTACGAGCAGTACTTC. It is translated as CASRMSGGDYEQYF.

V and J are TRBV4-3 and TRBJ1-1; no firm D call. Germline V lookup: CDR1 LGHNA, CDR2 YSLEER. Trimming removed 1 base from V and 0 bases from J, with 15 bases in between. CDR3 length: 17 residues. DNA of the CDR3: TGCGCCAGCAGCCAAGCCCCTCCGGGGATCATGAACACTGAAGCTTTCTTT. Protein product: CASSQAPPGIMNTEAFF.

This chain links TRBV28 with TRBJ1-4; TRBD1 might be the D (5 bases). Germline V CDR1 and CDR2: MDHEN, SYDVKM. The CDR3 has 15 amino acids. Trimming left V 3 bases short and J 4 bases short, with 12 bases between. Written as DNA, the CDR3 is TGTGCCAGCAGTTTTTATGGGGGGGGTAATGAAAAACTGTTTTTT. This encodes CASSFYGGGNEKLFF.

The chain combines TRBV7-2 with TRBJ1-4; 7 nucleotides align to TRBD1. Germline V gives CDR1 SGHTA, CDR2 FQGNSA. After removal of 1 base from V and 8 bases from J, the junction contained 7 bases not matched to a gene. The CDR3 contains 15 residues. Here the CDR3 DNA reads TGTGCCAGCAGCTTAGTGAGGGACAGTAGGGAAAAACTGTTTTTT. It is translated as CASSLVRDSREKLFF.

This chain links TRBV11-2 with TRBJ2-3; D is unclear. V shed 2 bases and J shed 1 base, with 4 bases lying between them. Germline CDR1 is SGHAT and CDR2 is FQNNGV. The CDR3 extends over 13 amino acids. CDR3: CASSLQGTDTQYF. The CDR3 nucleotides are TGTGCCAGCAGCTTACAGGGCACAGATACGCAGTATTTT.

V is TRBV5-1 and J is TRBJ1-1, with 9 bases that match TRBD1. This CDR3 region has 14 residues. Germline-derived CDR1 and CDR2 are SGHRS and YFSETQ. V lost 4 bases, J lost 5 bases, and 6 bases stayed unmatched. Here the CDR3 DNA reads TGCGCCAGCAGCCCCGGGACAGGGAAAACTGAAGCTTTCTTT. It is translated as CASSPGTGKTEAFF.

V is TRBV19 and J is TRBJ1-1, with D unresolved. Trimming took 7 bases from V and 0 from J, leaving 12 bases between them. The germline gives CDR1 LNHDA, CDR2 SQIVND (reference sequence). CDR3 size: 14 residues. The CDR3 protein is CASIRTGMNTEAFF. CDR3 sequence (DNA): TGTGCCAGTATTCGGACGGGGATGAACACTGAAGCTTTCTTT.

The V and J genes are TRBV2 and TRBJ2-7; the D gene is possibly TRBD2 (6 bases). The germline V gene has CDR1 SNHLY and CDR2 FYNNEI. The CDR3 loop spans 14 amino acids. V lost 7 bases and J lost 0, with 13 bases in between. The CDR3 bases are TGTGCCAGCATGGGACTTCGCAGCTCCTACGAGCAGTACTTC. It encodes CASMGLRSSYEQYF.

CDR3 DNA sequence: TGTGCCAGCATTAAAGAAACGGGCACTGAAGCTTTCTTT. This gives the protein CASIKETGTEAFF. The chain employs TRBV6-5 and TRBJ1-1; D not certain. Germline CDR1 reads MNHEY; CDR2 reads SVGAGI. The ends were cut back, 7 bases at V and 4 bases at J, with 13 bases in the middle. The CDR3 spans 13 residues.

The chain employs TRBV19 and TRBJ1-2; D perhaps matches TRBD1 (5 bases). The CDR3 is 15 amino acids. Trimming took 5 bases from V and 0 from J, leaving 13 bases between them. Germline lookup yields CDR1 LNHDA and CDR2 SQIVND (reference sequence). The DNA of the CDR3 is TGTGCCAGTAGTGTGGACAAAAGAGCTAACTATGGCTACACCTTC. Amino acid sequence: CASSVDKRANYGYTF.

The chain couples TRBV27 to TRBJ2-7, with D tentatively TRBD1 (5 bases). This CDR3 contains 14 residues. The germline gives CDR1 MNHEY, CDR2 SMNVEV (reference sequence). V dropped 6 bases and J dropped 0 bases, with 12 bases sitting between them. CDR3 coding DNA: TGTGCCAGCAGGATGACAGTGAACTCCTACGAGCAGTACTTC. This gives the protein CASRMTVNSYEQYF.

V and J are TRBV15 and TRBJ2-1; the match to TRBD2 covers 15 bases. In germline, CDR1 is LNHNV, CDR2 YYDKDF (reference sequence). Losses at the gene ends were 2 bases for V and 9 bases for J; bases not matched to a gene: 8. This CDR3 is 17 amino acids long. The CDR3 here is CATSRFGTSGGKVEQFF. CDR3 DNA sequence: TGTGCCACCAGCAGATTCGGGACTAGCGGGGGGAAGGTTGAGCAGTTCTTC.

This clone is a singleton in its sample. The gene calls are TRBV5-5 and TRBJ1-1; D is unclear. V gave up 6 bases and J gave up 5 bases, with 14 bases separating them. The CDR3 is made up of 13 amino acids. Germline V gives CDR1 SGHKS, CDR2 YYEKEE (reference sequence). CDR3 nucleotide sequence: TGTGCCAGCACCCTCTGGAGTGGGACTGAAGCTTTCTTT. Translated: CASTLWSGTEAFF. Variable domain in full (rest from reference TRBV5-5 and TRBJ1-1): DAGVTQSPTHLIKTRGQQVTLRCSPISGHKSVSWYQQVLGQGPQFIFQYYEKEERGRGNFPDRFSARQFPNYSSELNVNALLLGDSALYLCASTLWSGTEAFFGQGTRLTVV.

V gene TRBV10-2 combines with J gene TRBJ1-4, with 9 bases that match TRBD1. V lost 5 bases to trimming and J lost 5 bases; unmatched junction nucleotides: 12. Germline CDR1 and CDR2: WSHSY and SAAADI. The CDR3 totals 17 residues. The CDR3 reads CASSRSPTGTGNEKLFF. CDR3 coding DNA: TGCGCCAGCAGTCGGAGCCCTACCGGGACAGGGAATGAAAAACTGTTTTTT.

This sequence joins TRBV27 and TRBJ2-2; 14 bases are shared with TRBD2. V shed 5 bases, J shed 6 bases, and the junction held 20 bases outside the gene matches. The CDR3 contains 21 residues. From germline, CDR1 is MNHEY and CDR2 SMNVEV (reference sequence). The DNA for the CDR3 is TGTGCCAGCAGTCATACCCCTAGACTAGCGGGAGGGCCGGGGGTCGCCGGGGAGCTGTTTTTT. This gives the protein CASSHTPRLAGGPGVAGELFF.

V gene TRBV6-1 combines with J gene TRBJ1-5; D possibly corresponds to TRBD1 (6 bases). Trimming shortened V by 0 bases and J by 1 base, and 13 bases separated the two germline ends. The CDR3 is 17 amino acids. Germline V gene sequence: CDR1 MNHNS, CDR2 SASEGT. The CDR3 DNA sequence: TGTGCCAGCAGTGAAGCTTGGGGGGGCAGGAGCAATCAGCCCCAGCATTTT. This sequence encodes CASSEAWGGRSNQPQHF.

There are a few counts of this clone. J is TRBJ1-5 and V is TRBV19; 7 nucleotides agree with TRBD1. CDR1 is LNHDA and CDR2 is SQIVND in the germline V gene (reference sequence). The junction had 13 bases not matched to a gene; V was cut back by 7 bases and J by 7 bases. The CDR3 extends over 15 amino acids. CDR3 residues: CASNPSWAGGQPQHF. The CDR3 DNA reads TGTGCCAGTAATCCCAGTTGGGCAGGGGGGCAGCCCCAGCATTTT. The full variable domain, in which reference TRBV19 and TRBJ1-5 provide the parts outside the CDR3, is DGGITQSPKYLFRKEGQNVTLSCEQNLNHDAMYWYRQDPGQGLRLIYYSQIVNDFQKGDIAEGYSVSREKKESFPLTVTSAQKNPTAFYLCASNPSWAGGQPQHFGDGTRLSIL.

This rearrangement joins TRBV15 to TRBJ2-4; 8 nucleotides line up with TRBD1. Germline loops: CDR1 LNHNV, CDR2 YYDKDF (reference sequence). V trimming: 0 bases; J trimming: 7 bases; junction bases outside the gene matches: 5. The CDR3 sequence is 15 residues long. CDR3 coding DNA: TGTGCCACCAGCAGAGATATTCGACAGGGGAACATTCAGTACTTC. Encoded protein: CATSRDIRQGNIQYF. Together with reference TRBV15 and TRBJ2-4, the CDR3 gives the full variable domain: DAMVIQNPRYQVTQFGKPVTLSCSQTLNHNVMYWYQQKSSQAPKLLFHYYDKDFNNEADTPDNFQSRRPNTSFCFLDIRSPGLGDTAMYLCATSRDIRQGNIQYFGAGTRLSVL.

This clone has more than one count but fewer than ten. The chain has TRBV6-4 and TRBJ2-3, with 8 bases lining up with TRBD2. The CDR3 contains 14 residues. V lost 3 bases and J lost 4; bases outside the gene matches: 3. Germline CDR1 is MRHNA and CDR2 is SNTAGT. DNA for the CDR3: TGTGCCAGCAGTGAAAGCGGGAGCCCAGATACGCAGTATTTT. Translating it yields CASSESGSPDTQYF.

V and J are TRBV7-2 and TRBJ2-7; TRBD1 might be the D (6 bases). Trimming left V 6 bases short and J 0 bases short, with 12 bases between. From germline, CDR1 is SGHTA and CDR2 FQGNSA. The CDR3 sequence is 14 residues long. CDR3 protein: CASRPGALSYEQYF. CDR3 sequence (DNA): TGTGCCAGCAGGCCAGGGGCACTCTCCTACGAGCAGTACTTC.

The chain uses TRBV3-1 (or the pseudogene TRBV3-2) and TRBJ2-2; 11 bases match TRBD2. The length of the CDR3 is 16 residues. After removal of 4 bases from V and 5 bases from J, the junction contained 6 bases not matched to a gene. Germline CDR1 is LGHDT and CDR2 is YNNKEL (reference sequence). The CDR3, as DNA: TGTGCCAGCAGCCCGTTAGCGGGAGGGCCTACCGGGGAGCTGTTTTTT. Translating it yields CASSPLAGGPTGELFF.